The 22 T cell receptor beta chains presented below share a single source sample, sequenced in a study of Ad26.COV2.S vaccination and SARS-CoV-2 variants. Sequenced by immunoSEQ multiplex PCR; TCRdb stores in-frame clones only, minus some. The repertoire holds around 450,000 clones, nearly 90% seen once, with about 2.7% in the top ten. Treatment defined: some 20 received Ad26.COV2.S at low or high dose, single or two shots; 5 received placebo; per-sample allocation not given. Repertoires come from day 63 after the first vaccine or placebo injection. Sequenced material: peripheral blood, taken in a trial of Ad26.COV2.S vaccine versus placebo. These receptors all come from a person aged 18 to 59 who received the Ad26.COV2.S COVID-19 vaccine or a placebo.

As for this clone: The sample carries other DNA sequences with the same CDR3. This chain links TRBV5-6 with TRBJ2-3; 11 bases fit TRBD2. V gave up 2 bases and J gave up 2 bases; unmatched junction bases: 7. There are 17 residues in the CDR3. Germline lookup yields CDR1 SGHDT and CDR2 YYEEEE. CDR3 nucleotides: TGTGCCAGCAGCTTTGGGACTAGCGGAGGGGCCACAGATACGCAGTATTTT. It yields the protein CASSFGTSGGATDTQYF.

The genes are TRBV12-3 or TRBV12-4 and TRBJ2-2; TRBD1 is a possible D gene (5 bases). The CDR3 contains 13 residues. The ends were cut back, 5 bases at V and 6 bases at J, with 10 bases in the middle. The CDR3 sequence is CASSKDRSGELFF. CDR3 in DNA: TGTGCCAGCAGTAAAGACAGATCCGGGGAGCTGTTTTTT.

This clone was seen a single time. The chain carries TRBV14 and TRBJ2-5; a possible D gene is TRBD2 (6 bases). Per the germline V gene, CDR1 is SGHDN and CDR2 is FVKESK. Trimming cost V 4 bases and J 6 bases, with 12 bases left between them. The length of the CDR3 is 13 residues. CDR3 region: CASSRGVLKTQYF. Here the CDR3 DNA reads TGTGCCAGCAGCCGGGGGGTTTTAAAGACCCAGTACTTC.

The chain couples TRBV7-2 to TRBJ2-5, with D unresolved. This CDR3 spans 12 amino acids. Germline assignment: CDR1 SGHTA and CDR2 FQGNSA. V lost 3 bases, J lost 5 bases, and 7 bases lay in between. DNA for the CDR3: TGTGCCAGCAGCTTCCCTTGGGAGACCCAGTACTTC. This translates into CASSFPWETQYF.

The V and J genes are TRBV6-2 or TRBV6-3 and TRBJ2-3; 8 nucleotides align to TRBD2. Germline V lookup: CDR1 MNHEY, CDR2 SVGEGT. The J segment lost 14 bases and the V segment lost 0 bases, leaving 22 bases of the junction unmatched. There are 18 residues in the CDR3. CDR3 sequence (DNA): TGTGCCAGCAGTTACTCCCCCTGGGAGCGGGAGCCGGGGATGCGGACGTATTTT. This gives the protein CASSYSPWEREPGMRTYF.

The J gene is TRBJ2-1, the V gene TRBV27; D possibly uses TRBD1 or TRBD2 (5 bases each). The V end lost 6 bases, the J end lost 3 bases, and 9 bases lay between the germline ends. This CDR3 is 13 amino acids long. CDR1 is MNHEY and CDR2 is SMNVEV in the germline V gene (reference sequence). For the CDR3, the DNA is TGTGCCAGCAGGCCGAGGGGCTACAATGAGCAGTTCTTC. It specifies CASRPRGYNEQFF.

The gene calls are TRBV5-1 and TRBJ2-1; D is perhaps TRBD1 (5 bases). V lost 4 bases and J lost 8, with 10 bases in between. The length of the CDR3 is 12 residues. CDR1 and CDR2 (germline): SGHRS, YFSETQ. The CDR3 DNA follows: TGCGCCAGCAGCGCCCAGGGTCATGAGCAGTTCTTC. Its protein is CASSAQGHEQFF.

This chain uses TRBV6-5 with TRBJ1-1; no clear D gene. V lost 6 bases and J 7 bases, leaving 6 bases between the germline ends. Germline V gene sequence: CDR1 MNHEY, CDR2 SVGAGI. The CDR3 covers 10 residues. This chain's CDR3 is CASRSLEAFF. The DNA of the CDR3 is TGTGCCAGCAGGAGCCTTGAAGCTTTCTTT.

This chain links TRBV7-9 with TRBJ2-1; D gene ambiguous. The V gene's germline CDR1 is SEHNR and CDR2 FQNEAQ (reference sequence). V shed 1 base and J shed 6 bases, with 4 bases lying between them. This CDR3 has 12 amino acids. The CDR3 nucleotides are TGTGCCAGCAGCTTAGACGGCAATGAGCAGTTCTTC. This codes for CASSLDGNEQFF.

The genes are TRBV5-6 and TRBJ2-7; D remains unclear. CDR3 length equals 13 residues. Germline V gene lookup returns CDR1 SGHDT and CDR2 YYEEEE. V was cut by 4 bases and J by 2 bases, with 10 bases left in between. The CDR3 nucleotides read TGTGCCAGCAGCCCGGGCCCAACCTACGAGCAGTACGTC. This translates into CASSPGPTYEQYV.

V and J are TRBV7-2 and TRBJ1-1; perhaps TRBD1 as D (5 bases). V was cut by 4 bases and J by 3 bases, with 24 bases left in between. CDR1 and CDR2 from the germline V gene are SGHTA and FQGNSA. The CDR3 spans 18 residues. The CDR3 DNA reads TGTGCCAGCAGCTCCCTCGGGGGGTACTATCAATCGGACACTGAAGCTTTCTTT. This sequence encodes CASSSLGGYYQSDTEAFF.

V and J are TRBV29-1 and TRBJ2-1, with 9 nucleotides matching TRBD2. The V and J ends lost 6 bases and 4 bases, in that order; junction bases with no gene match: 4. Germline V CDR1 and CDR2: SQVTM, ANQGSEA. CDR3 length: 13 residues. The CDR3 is CSVVTSGYNEQFF. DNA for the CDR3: TGCAGCGTCGTGACTAGCGGTTACAATGAGCAGTTCTTC.

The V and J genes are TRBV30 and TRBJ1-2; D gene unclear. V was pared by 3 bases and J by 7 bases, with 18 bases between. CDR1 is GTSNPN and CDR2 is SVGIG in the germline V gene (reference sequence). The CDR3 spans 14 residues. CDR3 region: CAWSSMGYGGGYTF. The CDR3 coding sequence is TGTGCCTGGAGCTCTATGGGATACGGTGGTGGCTACACCTTC.

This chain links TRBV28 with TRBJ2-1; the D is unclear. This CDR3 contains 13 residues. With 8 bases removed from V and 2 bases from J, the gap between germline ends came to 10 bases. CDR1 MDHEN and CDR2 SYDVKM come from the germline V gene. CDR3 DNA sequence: TGTGCCAGCGGCAGGCCCCCCTACAATGAGCAGTTCTTC. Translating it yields CASGRPPYNEQFF. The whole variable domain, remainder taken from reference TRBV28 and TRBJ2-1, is DVKVTQSSRYLVKRTGEKVFLECVQDMDHENMFWYRQDPGLGLRLIYFSYDVKMKEKGDIPEGYSVSREKKERFSLILESASTNQTSMYLCASGRPPYNEQFFGPGTRLTVL.

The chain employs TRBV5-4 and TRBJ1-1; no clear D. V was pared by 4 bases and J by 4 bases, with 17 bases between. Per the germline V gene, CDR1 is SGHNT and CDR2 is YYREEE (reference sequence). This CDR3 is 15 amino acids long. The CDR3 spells CASSPYSLGSTEAFF. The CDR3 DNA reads TGTGCCAGCAGCCCTTACTCCCTCGGAAGCACTGAAGCTTTCTTT.

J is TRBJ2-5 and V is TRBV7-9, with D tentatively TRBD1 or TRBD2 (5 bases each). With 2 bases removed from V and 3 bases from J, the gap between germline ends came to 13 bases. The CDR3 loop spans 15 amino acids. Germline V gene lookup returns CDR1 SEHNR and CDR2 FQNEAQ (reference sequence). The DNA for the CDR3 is TGTGCCAGCAGCTTATTTGGGACGCAAAAAGAGACCCAGTACTTC. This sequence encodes CASSLFGTQKETQYF.

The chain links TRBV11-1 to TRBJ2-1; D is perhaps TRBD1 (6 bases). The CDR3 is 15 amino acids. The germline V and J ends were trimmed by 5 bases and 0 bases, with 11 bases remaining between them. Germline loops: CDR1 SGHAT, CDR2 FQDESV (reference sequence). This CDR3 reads CASSRTADSYNEQFF. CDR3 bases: TGTGCCAGCAGCCGGACAGCGGACTCCTACAATGAGCAGTTCTTC.

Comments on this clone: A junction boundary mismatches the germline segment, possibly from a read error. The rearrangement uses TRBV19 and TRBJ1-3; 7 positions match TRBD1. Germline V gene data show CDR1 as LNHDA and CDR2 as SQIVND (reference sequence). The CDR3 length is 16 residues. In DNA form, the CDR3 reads TGTGCCAGTAGTCCAGCGACAGGGAACTCTGGAAACACCATGTATTTT. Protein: CASSPATGNSGNTMYF. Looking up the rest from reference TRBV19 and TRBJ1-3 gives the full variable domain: DGGITQSPKYLFRKEGQNVTLSCEQNLNHDAMYWYRQDPGQGLRLIYYSQIVNDFQKGDIAEGYSVSREKKESFPLTVTSAQKNPTAFYLCASSPATGNSGNTMYFGEGSWLTVV.

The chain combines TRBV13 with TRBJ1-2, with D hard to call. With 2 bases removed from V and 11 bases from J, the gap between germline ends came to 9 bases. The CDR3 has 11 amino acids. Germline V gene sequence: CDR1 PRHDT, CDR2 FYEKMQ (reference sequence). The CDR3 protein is CASSLRAGYTF. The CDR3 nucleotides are TGTGCCAGCAGCTTAAGGGCAGGTTACACCTTC. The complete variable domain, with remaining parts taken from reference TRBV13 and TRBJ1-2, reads AAGVIQSPRHLIKEKRETATLKCYPIPRHDTVYWYQQGPGQDPQFLISFYEKMQSDKGSIPDRFSAQQFSDYHSELNMSSLELGDSALYFCASSLRAGYTFGSGTRLTVV.

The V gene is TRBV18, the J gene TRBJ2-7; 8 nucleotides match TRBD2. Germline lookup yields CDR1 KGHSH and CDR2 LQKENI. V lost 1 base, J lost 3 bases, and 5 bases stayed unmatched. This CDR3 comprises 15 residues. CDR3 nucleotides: TGTGCCAGCTCACCACTAAAAGCGGGAGTCTACGAGCAGTACGTC. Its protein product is CASSPLKAGVYEQYV.

The CDR3 region is CASSYSYQGWETQYF. The CDR3 nucleotides read TGTGCCAGCAGTTACTCCTACCAGGGATGGGAGACCCAGTACTTC. The V and J genes are TRBV6-2 or TRBV6-3 and TRBJ2-5; possibly TRBD1 for D (5 bases). Between the trimmed V and J ends, which lost 0 bases and 5 bases, there was a span of 13 bases. The CDR3 spans 15 residues. Germline CDR1 and CDR2: MNHEY and SVGEGT.

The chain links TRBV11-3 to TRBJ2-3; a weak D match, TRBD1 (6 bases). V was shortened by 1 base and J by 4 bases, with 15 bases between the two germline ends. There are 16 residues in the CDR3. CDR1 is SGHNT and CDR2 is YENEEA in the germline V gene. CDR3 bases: TGTGCCAGCAGCTTAGGGCACAGGGAATCGGCAGATACGCAGTATTTT. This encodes CASSLGHRESADTQYF.